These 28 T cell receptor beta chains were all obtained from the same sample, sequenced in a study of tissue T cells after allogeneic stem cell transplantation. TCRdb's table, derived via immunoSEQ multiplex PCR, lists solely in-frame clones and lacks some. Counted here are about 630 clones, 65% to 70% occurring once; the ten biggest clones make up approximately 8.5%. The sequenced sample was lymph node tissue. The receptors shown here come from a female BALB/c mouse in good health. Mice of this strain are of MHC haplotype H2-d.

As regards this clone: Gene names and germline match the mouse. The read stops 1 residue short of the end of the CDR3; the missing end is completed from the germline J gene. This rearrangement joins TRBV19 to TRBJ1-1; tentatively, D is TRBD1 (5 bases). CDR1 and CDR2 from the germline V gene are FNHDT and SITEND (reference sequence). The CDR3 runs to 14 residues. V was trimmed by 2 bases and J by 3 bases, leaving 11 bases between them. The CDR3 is CASSIGREDTEVFF. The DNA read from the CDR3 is TGTGCCAGCAGTATTGGCAGGGAGGACACAGAAGTCTTC.

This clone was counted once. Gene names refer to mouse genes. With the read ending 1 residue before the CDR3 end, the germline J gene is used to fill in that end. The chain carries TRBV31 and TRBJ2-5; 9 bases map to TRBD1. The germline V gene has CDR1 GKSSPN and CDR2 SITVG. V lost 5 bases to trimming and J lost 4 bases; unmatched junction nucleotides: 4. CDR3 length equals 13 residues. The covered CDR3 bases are TGTGCCTGGGAGGGACAGGGTGAAGACACCCAGTAC. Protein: CAWEGQGEDTQY. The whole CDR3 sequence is CAWEGQGEDTQYF.

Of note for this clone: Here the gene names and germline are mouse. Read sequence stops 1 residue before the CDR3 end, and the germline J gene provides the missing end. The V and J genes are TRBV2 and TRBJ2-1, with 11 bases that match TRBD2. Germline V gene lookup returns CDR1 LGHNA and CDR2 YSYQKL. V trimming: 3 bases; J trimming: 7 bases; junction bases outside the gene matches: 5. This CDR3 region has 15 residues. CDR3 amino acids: CASSQTGGGAAEQFF. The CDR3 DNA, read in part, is TGTGCCAGCAGCCAGACTGGGGGGGGCGCAGCTGAGCAGTTC.

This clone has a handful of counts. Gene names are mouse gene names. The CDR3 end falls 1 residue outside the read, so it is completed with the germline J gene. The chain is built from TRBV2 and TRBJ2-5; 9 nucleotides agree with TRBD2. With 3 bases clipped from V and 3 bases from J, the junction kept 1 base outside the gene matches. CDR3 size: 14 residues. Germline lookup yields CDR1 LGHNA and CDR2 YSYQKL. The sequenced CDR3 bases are TGTGCCAGCAGCCAGGACTGGGGACAAGACACCCAGTAC. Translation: CASSQDWGQDTQY. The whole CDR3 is CASSQDWGQDTQYF.

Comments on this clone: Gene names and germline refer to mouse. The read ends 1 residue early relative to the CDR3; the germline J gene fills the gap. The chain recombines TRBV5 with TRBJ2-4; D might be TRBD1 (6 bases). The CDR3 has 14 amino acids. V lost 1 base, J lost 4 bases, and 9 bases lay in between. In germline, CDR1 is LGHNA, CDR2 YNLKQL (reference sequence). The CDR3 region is CASSQADRKNTLYF. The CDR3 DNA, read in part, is TGTGCCAGCAGCCAAGCGGACAGAAAAAACACCTTGTAC.

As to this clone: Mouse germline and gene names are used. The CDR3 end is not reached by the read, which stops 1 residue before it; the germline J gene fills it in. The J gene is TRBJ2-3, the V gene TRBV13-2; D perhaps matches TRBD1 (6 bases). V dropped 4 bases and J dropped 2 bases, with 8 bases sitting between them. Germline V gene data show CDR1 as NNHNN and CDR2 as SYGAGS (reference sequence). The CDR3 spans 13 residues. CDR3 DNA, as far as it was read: TGTGCCAGCGGTTCAGGGGATGCAGAAACGCTGTAT. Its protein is CASGSGDAETLY. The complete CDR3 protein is CASGSGDAETLYF.

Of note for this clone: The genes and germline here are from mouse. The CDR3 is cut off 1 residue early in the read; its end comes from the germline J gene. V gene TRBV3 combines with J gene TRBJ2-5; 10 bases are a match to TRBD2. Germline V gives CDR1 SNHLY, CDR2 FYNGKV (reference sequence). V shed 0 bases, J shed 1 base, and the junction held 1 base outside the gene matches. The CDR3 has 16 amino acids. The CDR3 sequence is CASSLAWGGDQDTQYF. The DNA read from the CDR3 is TGTGCCAGCAGCTTAGCCTGGGGGGGCGACCAAGACACCCAGTAC.

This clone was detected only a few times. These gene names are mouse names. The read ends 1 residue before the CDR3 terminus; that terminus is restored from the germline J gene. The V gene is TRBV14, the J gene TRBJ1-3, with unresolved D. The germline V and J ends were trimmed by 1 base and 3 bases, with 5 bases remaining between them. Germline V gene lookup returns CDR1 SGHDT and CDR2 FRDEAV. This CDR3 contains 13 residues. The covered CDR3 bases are TGTGCCAGCAGTTTCCGGGGTGGAAATACGCTCTAT. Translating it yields CASSFRGGNTLY. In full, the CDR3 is CASSFRGGNTLYF.

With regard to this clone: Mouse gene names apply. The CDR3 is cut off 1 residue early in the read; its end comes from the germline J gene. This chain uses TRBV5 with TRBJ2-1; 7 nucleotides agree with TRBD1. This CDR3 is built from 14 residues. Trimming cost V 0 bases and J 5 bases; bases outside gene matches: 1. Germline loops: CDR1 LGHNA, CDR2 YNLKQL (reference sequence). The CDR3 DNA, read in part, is TGTGCCAGCAGCCAAGAACAGGGGAATGCTGAGCAGTTC. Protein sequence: CASSQEQGNAEQF. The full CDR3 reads CASSQEQGNAEQFF.

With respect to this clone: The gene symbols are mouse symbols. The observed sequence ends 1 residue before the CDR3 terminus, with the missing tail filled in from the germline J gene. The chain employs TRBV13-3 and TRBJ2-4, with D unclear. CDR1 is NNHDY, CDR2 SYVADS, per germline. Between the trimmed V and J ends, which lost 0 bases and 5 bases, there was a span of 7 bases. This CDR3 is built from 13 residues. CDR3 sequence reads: CASSDGAVNTLYF. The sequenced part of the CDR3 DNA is TGTGCCAGCAGTGATGGGGCAGTAAACACCTTGTAC.

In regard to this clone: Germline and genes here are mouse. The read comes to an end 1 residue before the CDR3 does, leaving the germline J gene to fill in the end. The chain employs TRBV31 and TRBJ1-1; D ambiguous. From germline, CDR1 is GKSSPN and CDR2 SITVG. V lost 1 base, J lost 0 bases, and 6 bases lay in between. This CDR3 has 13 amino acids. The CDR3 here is CAWSRGANTEVFF. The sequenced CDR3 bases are TGTGCCTGGAGTCGCGGGGCAAACACAGAAGTCTTC.

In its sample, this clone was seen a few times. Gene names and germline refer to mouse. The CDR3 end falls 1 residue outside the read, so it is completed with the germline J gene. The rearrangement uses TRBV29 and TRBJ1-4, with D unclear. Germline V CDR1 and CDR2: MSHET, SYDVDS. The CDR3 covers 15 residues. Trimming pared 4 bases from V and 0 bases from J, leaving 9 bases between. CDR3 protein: CASSSLTLSNERLFF. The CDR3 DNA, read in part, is TGTGCTAGCAGTTCCCTCACCCTTTCCAACGAAAGATTATTT.

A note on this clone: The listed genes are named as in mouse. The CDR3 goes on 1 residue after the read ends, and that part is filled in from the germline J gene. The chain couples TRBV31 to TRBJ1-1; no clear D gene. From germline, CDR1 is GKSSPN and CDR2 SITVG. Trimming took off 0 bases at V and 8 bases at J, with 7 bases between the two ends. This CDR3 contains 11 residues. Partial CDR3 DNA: TGTGCCTGGAGTCTACGCAGGGAAGTCTTC. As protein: CAWSLRREVF. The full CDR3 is CAWSLRREVFF.

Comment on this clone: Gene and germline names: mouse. Incomplete CDR3 DNA: TGTGCCAGCAGTGATGAGGGGGCTGGAAATACGCTCTAT. As protein: CASSDEGAGNTLY. The whole CDR3 region reads CASSDEGAGNTLYF. The V call is TRBV13-3, the J call TRBJ1-3; tentatively, D is TRBD1 (6 bases). The read comes to an end 1 residue before the CDR3 does, leaving the germline J gene to fill in the end. Trimming left V 0 bases short and J 2 bases short, with 6 bases between. Germline-derived CDR1 and CDR2 are NNHDY and SYVADS. The CDR3 sequence is 14 residues long.

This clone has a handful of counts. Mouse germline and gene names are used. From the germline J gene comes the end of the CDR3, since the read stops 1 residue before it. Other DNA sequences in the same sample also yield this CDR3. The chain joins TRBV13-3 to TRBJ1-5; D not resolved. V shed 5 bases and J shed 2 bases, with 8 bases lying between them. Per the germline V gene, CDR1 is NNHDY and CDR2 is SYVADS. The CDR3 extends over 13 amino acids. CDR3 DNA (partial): TGTGCCAGCAGCAGGATGGACAACCAGGCTCCGCTT. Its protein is CASSRMDNQAPL. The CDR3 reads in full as CASSRMDNQAPLF. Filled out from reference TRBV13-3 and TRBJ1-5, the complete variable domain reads EAAVTQSPRSKVAVTGGKVTLSCHQTNNHDYMYWYRQDTGHGLRLIHYSYVADSTEKGDIPDGYKASRPSQENFSLILELASLSQTAVYFCASSRMDNQAPLFGEGTRLSVL.

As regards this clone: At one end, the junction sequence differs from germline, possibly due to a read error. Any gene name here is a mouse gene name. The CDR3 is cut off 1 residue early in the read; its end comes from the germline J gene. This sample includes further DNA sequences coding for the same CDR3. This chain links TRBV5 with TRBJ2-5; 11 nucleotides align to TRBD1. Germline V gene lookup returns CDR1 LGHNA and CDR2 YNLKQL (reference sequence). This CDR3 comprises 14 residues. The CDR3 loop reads CASSQGTGGFAQYF. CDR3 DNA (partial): TGCGCCAGCAGCCAAGGGACAGGGGGGTTTGCCCAGTAC.

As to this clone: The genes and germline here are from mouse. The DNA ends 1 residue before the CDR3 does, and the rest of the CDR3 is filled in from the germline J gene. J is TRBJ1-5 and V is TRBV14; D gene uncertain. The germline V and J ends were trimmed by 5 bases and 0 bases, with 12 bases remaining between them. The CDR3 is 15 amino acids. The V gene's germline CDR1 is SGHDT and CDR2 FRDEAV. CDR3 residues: CASSPDGINNQAPLF. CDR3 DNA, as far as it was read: TGTGCCAGCAGCCCAGACGGAATTAACAACCAGGCTCCGCTT.

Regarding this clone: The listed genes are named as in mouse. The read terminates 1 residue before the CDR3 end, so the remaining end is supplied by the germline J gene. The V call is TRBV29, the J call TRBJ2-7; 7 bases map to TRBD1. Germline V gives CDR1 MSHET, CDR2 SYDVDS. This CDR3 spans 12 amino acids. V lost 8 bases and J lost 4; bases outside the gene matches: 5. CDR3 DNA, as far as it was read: TGTGCTAGCGGTTCACAGGGGTATGAACAGTAC. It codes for CASGSQGYEQY. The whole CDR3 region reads CASGSQGYEQYF.

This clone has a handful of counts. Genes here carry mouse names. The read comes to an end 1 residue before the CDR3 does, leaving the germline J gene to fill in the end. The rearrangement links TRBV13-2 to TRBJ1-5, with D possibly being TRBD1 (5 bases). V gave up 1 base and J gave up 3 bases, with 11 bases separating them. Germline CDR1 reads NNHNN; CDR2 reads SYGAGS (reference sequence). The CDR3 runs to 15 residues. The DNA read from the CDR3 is TGTGCCAGCGGTGATACAGGTTTGGGCAACCAGGCTCCGCTT. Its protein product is CASGDTGLGNQAPL. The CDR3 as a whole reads CASGDTGLGNQAPLF.

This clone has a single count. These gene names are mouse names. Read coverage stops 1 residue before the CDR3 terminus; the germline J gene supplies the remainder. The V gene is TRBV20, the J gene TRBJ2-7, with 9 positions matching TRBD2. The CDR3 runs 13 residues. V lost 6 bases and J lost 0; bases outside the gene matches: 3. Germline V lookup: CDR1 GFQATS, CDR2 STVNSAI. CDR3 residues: CGAGTGSSYEQYF. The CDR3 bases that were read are TGTGGTGCCGGGACTGGGAGCTCCTATGAACAGTAC.

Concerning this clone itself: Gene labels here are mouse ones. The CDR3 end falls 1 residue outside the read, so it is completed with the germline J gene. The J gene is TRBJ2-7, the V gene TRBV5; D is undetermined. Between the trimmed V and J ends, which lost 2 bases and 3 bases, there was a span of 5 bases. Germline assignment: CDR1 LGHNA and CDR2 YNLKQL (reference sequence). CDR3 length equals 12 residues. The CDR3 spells CASSQHNYEQYF. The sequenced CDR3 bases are TGTGCCAGCAGCCAACACAACTATGAACAGTAC.

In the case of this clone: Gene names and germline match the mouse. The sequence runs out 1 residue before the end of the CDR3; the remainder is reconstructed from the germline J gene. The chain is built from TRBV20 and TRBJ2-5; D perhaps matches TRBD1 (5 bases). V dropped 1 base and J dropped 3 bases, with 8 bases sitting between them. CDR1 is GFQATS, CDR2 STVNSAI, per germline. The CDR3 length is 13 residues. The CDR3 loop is CGARGAGQDTQYF. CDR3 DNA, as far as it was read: TGTGGTGCTAGGGGGGCAGGGCAAGACACCCAGTAC. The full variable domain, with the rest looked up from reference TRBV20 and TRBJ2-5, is GALVYQYPRRTICKSGTSMRMECQAVGFQATSVAWYRQSPQKTFELIALSTVNSAIKYEQNFTQEKFPISHPNLSFSSMTVLNAYLEDRGLYLCGARGAGQDTQYFGPGTRLLVL.

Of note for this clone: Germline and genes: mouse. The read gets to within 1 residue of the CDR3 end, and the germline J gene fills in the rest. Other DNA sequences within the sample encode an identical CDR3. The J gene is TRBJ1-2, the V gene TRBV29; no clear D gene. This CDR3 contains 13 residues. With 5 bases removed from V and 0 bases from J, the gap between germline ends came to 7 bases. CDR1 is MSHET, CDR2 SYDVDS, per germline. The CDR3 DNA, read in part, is TGTGCTAGCAGTCCGAAAACAAACTCCGACTACACC. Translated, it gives CASSPKTNSDYT. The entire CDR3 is CASSPKTNSDYTF.

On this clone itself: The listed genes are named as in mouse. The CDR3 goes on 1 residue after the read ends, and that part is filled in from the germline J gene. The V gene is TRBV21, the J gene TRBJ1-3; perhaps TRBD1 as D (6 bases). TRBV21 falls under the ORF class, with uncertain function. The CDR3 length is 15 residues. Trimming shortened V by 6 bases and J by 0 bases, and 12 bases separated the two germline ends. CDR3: CASRRDTVSGNTLYF. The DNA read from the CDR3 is TGTGCTAGCAGACGGGACACTGTTTCTGGAAATACGCTCTAT.

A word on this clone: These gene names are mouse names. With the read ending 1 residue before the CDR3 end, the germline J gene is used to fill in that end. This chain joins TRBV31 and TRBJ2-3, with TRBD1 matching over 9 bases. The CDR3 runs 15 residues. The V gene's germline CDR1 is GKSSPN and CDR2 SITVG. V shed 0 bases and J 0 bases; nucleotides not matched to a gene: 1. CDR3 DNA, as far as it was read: TGTGCCTGGAGTCTCGGGACAGGGAGTGCAGAAACGCTGTAT. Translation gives CAWSLGTGSAETLY. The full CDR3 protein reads CAWSLGTGSAETLYF.

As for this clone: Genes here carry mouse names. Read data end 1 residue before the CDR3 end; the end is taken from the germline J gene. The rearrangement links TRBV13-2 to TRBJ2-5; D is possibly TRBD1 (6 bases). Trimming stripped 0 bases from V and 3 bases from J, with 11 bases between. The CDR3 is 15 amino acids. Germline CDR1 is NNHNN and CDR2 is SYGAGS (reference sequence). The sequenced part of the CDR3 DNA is TGTGCCAGCGGTGATGCCCACAGGGAACAAGACACCCAGTAC. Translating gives CASGDAHREQDTQY. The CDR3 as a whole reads CASGDAHREQDTQYF.

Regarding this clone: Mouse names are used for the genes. Partial CDR3 DNA: TGTGCCAGCGGTGCCGTCGACAGGGGGATTTCCAACGAAAGATTATTT. This gives the protein CASGAVDRGISNERLF. The complete CDR3 sequence is CASGAVDRGISNERLFF. The V and J genes are TRBV13-2 and TRBJ1-4; 9 nucleotides align to TRBD1. The CDR3 end falls 1 residue outside the read, so it is completed with the germline J gene. This CDR3 contains 17 residues. The V gene end was trimmed by 3 bases and the J gene end by 0 bases; junction bases not matched to a gene: 6. CDR1 and CDR2 from the germline V gene are NNHNN and SYGAGS (reference sequence).

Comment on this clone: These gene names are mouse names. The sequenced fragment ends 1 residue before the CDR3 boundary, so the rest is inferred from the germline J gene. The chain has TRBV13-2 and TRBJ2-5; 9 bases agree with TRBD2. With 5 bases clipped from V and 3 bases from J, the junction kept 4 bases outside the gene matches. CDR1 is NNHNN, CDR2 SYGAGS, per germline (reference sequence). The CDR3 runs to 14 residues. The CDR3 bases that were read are TGTGCCAGCGGCCGGACTGGGGTGCAAGACACCCAGTAC. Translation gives CASGRTGVQDTQY. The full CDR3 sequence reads CASGRTGVQDTQYF.